Listed below are T cell receptor beta chains from one sample, sequenced in a study of T-cell reconstitution after alpha-beta-depleted transplantation in children. TCRdb recomputed calls from the PCR reads with MiXCR, one row per CDR3 protein. The table records approximately 980,000 distinct CDR3 sequences, less than 30% of them present only once. This specimen consisted of PBMCs, mostly from graft donor cells, obtained 360 days after TCRalphabeta/CD19-depleted stem cell transplant. All receptors derive from a boy in the first two years of life who had a stem cell transplant for SCID, so the T cells may come from the graft donor. The CDR3 runs from the conserved cysteine through the conserved F or W. The D gene is left open where the match is weak. Expanded clones get a size class; other rows say once, few or many, or leave the size out.

DNA: TGTGCCAGCAGCCAAGGGAGGGGGGCGCAGAGCACCGGGGAGCTGTTTTTT
CDR3: CASSQGRGAQSTGELFF
size: NA
J: TRBJ2-2
D: NA
V: TRBV4-2

DNA: TGCGCCAGCAGCTTGGCCGGGTGGGACCAACGCATGAACACTGAAGCTTTCTTT
CDR3: CASSLAGWDQRMNTEAFF
size: few
J: TRBJ1-1
D: NA
V: TRBV5-1

DNA: TGTGCCACCAGTGATTTGCAACCCTCGGGACAGTCGACAGATACGCAGTATTTT
CDR3: CATSDLQPSGQSTDTQYF
size: NA
J: TRBJ2-3
D: TRBD1
V: TRBV24-1

DNA: TGCGCCAGCAGGGGACAGCCTAGCACAGATACGCAGTATTTT
CDR3: CASRGQPSTDTQYF
size: NA
J: TRBJ2-3
D: TRBD1
V: TRBV5-1

DNA: TGTGCCTGTCAACCGGACAGAGGGAAAAAACTGTTTTTT
CDR3: CACQPDRGKKLFF
size: few
J: TRBJ1-4
D: NA
V: TRBV30

DNA: TGTGCCACCCGGTTGCGACGGGGGGGAAGCAATGAGCAGTTCTTC
CDR3: CATRLRRGGSNEQFF
size: NA
J: TRBJ2-1
D: TRBD2
V: TRBV10-3

DNA: TGTGCCAGCAGTAGGTATCGTAGCTCCTACAATGAGCAGTTCTTC
CDR3: CASSRYRSSYNEQFF
size: NA
J: TRBJ2-1
D: NA
V: TRBV28

DNA: TGTGCCATCGGGCAGTACAATGAGCAGTTCTTC
CDR3: CAIGQYNEQFF
size: NA
J: TRBJ2-1
D: NA
V: TRBV10-3

DNA: TGTGCCAGCAGCCGGGAACAGGGGGCAGGGAATGAGCAGTTCTTC
CDR3: CASSREQGAGNEQFF
size: NA
J: TRBJ2-1
D: TRBD1
V: TRBV4-2

DNA: TGTGCCAGCAGTGCAGATTCCAAAAACATTCAGTACTTC
CDR3: CASSADSKNIQYF
size: NA
J: TRBJ2-4
D: NA
V: TRBV2

DNA: TGTGCCAGCAGTTTAGCGGGCTCAACTTCAGATACGCAGTATTTT
CDR3: CASSLAGSTSDTQYF
size: NA
J: TRBJ2-3
D: NA
V: TRBV12-3/TRBV12-4

DNA: TGTGCCAGCAGTGGGACAAACTCCTACGAGCAGTACTTC
CDR3: CASSGTNSYEQYF
size: many
J: TRBJ2-7
D: NA
V: TRBV25-1

DNA: TGTGCCAGCAGCGTAGTCCCAAGGGGGGGTAACACCGGGGAGCTGTTTTTT
CDR3: CASSVVPRGGNTGELFF
size: once
J: TRBJ2-2
D: NA
V: TRBV9

DNA: TGTGCCAGCTCCACGATATTAAGTTACGAGCAGTACTTC
CDR3: CASSTILSYEQYF
size: NA
J: TRBJ2-7
D: NA
V: TRBV18

DNA: TGTGCCAGCAACCCGGGCGGGGGGGCACTCAATGAGCAGTTCTTC
CDR3: CASNPGGGALNEQFF
size: few
J: TRBJ2-1
D: TRBD2
V: TRBV12-3/TRBV12-4

DNA: TGCGCCAGCAGCCACCGCTCAGGAGGGGGGGCTCAAGAGACCCAGTACTTC
CDR3: CASSHRSGGGAQETQYF
size: NA
J: TRBJ2-5
D: NA
V: TRBV4-1

DNA: TGTGCCAGCAGTCGTCCGGGACGGAGCTCTGGAAACACCATATATTTT
CDR3: CASSRPGRSSGNTIYF
size: many
J: TRBJ1-3
D: NA
V: TRBV6-1

DNA: TGTGCCAGCAGCCCGGGACAGGGGGAGGGCGCTGGTCAGTACTTC
CDR3: CASSPGQGEGAGQYF
size: few
J: TRBJ2-4
D: TRBD1
V: TRBV12-3/TRBV12-4

DNA: TGTGCCACCAGCCCGGATCCCTCCTATGGCTACACCTTC
CDR3: CATSPDPSYGYTF
size: NA
J: TRBJ1-2
D: NA
V: TRBV15